This T cell receptor beta chain stems from a study of OX40 agonist ivuxolimab in advanced cancers. For the study at large: An agonistic anti-OX40 (CD134) antibody, ivuxolimab, was used to treat the patients. Eligibility admitted prior anti-PD-1, anti-PD-L1 or anti-CTLA-4 therapy; 40% to 50% had some. Study-level results: Antigen specificity remained undetermined for the expanded peripheral T cells.

Data came from immunoSEQ multiplex PCR; TCRdb stores just in-frame clones and leaves some out. The table includes about 58,000 clones, less than 85% detected once. Comment on this clone: Its specificity is unknown.

The sequencing here drew on CD4+ or CD8+ T cells sorted from blood, taken in a trial of the OX40 agonist ivuxolimab. The origin of this receptor is an adult with an advanced solid tumor such as melanoma, head and neck, liver or kidney cancer.

CDR3 nucleotide sequence: TGCAGCGTTGAAGCCCAGGGACAGGGGTTCACAGATACGCAGTATTTT. Protein sequence: CSVEAQGQGFTDTQYF. The chain combines TRBV29-1 with TRBJ2-3, with 10 nucleotides matching TRBD1. With V trimmed by 1 base and J by 2 bases, 6 bases remained unmatched. The CDR3 contains 16 residues. Germline V gene sequence: CDR1 SQVTM, CDR2 ANQGSEA.